These 17 T cell receptor beta chains were sequenced from one sample in a study of pediatric ulcerative colitis. Assay used: immunoSEQ multiplex PCR; TCRdb lists only in-frame clones, some missing. The sample shows 30,000 to 35,000 clones, 80% to 85% of them seen only once. Rectal tissue came from one to two pinch biopsies taken at colonoscopy. Sample: gut tissue. Receptors were obtained from a boy younger than 18 with mild ulcerative colitis.

This clone came up a few times. The chain recombines TRBV27 with TRBJ1-2; possibly TRBD1 for D (6 bases). The germline V gene encodes CDR1 MNHEY and CDR2 SMNVEV (reference sequence). Trimming took off 8 bases at V and 4 bases at J, with 14 bases between the two ends. This CDR3 spans 13 amino acids. CDR3 sequence (DNA): TGTGCCAGCGGCCCAACAGGGCCCTATGGCTACACCTTC. It translates to CASGPTGPYGYTF.

CDR3 DNA sequence: TGTGCCAGCAGCCTCTGGACAGAGAACACCGGGGAGCTGTTTTTT. As protein: CASSLWTENTGELFF. V usage is TRBV7-6 and J usage is TRBJ2-2, with D perhaps TRBD1 (6 bases). The CDR3 runs 15 residues. Germline CDR1 SGHVS, CDR2 FNYEAQ. Deletions cut 5 bases from V and 1 base from J, with 11 bases between.

V is TRBV5-1 and J is TRBJ2-5; D gene unclear. Germline lookup yields CDR1 SGHRS and CDR2 YFSETQ. CDR3 length: 13 residues. V dropped 3 bases and J dropped 5 bases, with 11 bases sitting between them. CDR3 DNA: TGCGCCAGCAGCTCCCACCCCGAGGAGACCCAGTACTTC. It encodes CASSSHPEETQYF.

This chain joins TRBV5-1 and TRBJ2-3; 8 bases are shared with TRBD2. Trimming cost V 4 bases and J 0 bases; bases outside gene matches: 13. Germline CDR1 SGHRS, CDR2 YFSETQ. This CDR3 has 18 residues. The DNA of the CDR3 is TGCGCCAGCAGCCCGCGGGCGGGGGGCCCTTCTAGCACAGATACGCAGTATTTT. Translating gives CASSPRAGGPSSTDTQYF.

This chain connects TRBV10-3 to TRBJ1-1, with TRBD1 matching over 7 bases. The V segment lost 6 bases and the J segment 1 base; nucleotides outside the gene matches: 17. CDR3 length: 18 amino acids. CDR1 and CDR2 from the germline V gene are ENHRY and SYGVKD. As DNA, the CDR3 is TGTGCCATCAGCCCCCGACCCCGACAGGGAGTGACGAACACTGAAGCTTTCTTT. This gives the protein CAISPRPRQGVTNTEAFF.

The rearrangement uses TRBV7-2 and TRBJ2-3; TRBD1 agrees at 7 bases. This CDR3 contains 13 residues. The germline V gene encodes CDR1 SGHTA and CDR2 FQGNSA. V gave up 6 bases and J gave up 4 bases; unmatched junction bases: 4. DNA for the CDR3: TGTGCCAGCAGGCTAGGGGGCGCAGATACGCAGTATTTT. This encodes CASRLGGADTQYF.

The J gene is TRBJ2-7, the V gene TRBV7-6; a weak D match, TRBD2 (5 bases). CDR3 length: 16 residues. Germline CDR1 and CDR2: SGHVS and FNYEAQ. Trimming removed 1 base at V and 6 bases at J, with 19 bases between. The CDR3 reads CASSLDPEEPTTEQYF. CDR3 coding DNA: TGTGCCAGCAGCTTAGACCCGGAGGAACCTACGACCGAGCAGTACTTC.

J is TRBJ1-3 and V is TRBV7-9, with D possibly matching TRBD1 (6 bases). CDR1 SEHNR and CDR2 FQNEAQ come from the germline V gene (reference sequence). The ends were cut back, 2 bases at V and 1 base at J, with 18 bases in the middle. This CDR3 has 18 residues. CDR3 amino acids: CASSLSLFGTPSGNTIYF. The CDR3 region has the DNA TGTGCCAGCAGCTTAAGTCTCTTCGGGACACCTTCTGGAAACACCATATATTTT. The variable domain in full, with the rest retrieved from reference TRBV7-9 and TRBJ1-3, is DTGVSQNPRHKITKRGQNVTFRCDPISEHNRLYWYRQTLGQGPEFLTYFQNEAQLEKSRLLSDRFSAERPKGSFSTLEIQRTEQGDSAMYLCASSLSLFGTPSGNTIYFGEGSWLTVV.

The chain is built from TRBV4-2 and TRBJ1-2; tentatively, D is TRBD1 (6 bases). Per germline, CDR1 LGHNA and CDR2 YNFKEQ. Trimming shortened V by 3 bases and J by 6 bases, and 11 bases separated the two germline ends. This CDR3 spans 13 amino acids. For the CDR3, the DNA is TGTGCCAGCAGCCAGGACAGAGTAGATGGCTACACCTTC. It translates to CASSQDRVDGYTF.

This chain joins TRBV7-9 and TRBJ1-2; 7 positions match TRBD1. Germline V gene data show CDR1 as SEHNR and CDR2 as FQNEAQ (reference sequence). The CDR3 is 14 residues long. V lost 5 bases, J lost 1 base, and 4 bases stayed unmatched. The CDR3 spells CASSLRDSNYGYTF. The CDR3 DNA sequence: TGTGCCAGCAGCCTACGGGACAGTAACTATGGCTACACCTTC.

In DNA, the CDR3 is TGCGCCAGCAGCTTCGGTCCCGGGACAGGGAGCCAGCCCCAGCATTTT. Protein: CASSFGPGTGSQPQHF. This sequence joins TRBV4-1 and TRBJ1-5, with 9 bases identical to TRBD1. The CDR3 loop spans 16 amino acids. The V gene's germline CDR1 is MGHRA and CDR2 YSYEKL. V shed 5 bases and J 7 bases; nucleotides not matched to a gene: 12.

This clone has more than one count but fewer than ten. The chain links TRBV30 to TRBJ1-1; possibly TRBD1 for D (6 bases). With 0 bases removed from V and 11 bases from J, the gap between germline ends came to 13 bases. This CDR3 spans 12 amino acids. Germline values: CDR1 GTSNPN, CDR2 SVGIG (reference sequence). The CDR3 protein is CAWSVTGPPAFF. The CDR3 bases are TGTGCCTGGAGTGTAACAGGGCCTCCGGCTTTCTTT.

This sequence joins TRBV10-3 and TRBJ1-2; weak D call: TRBD1 (6 bases). Trimming removed 6 bases from V and 0 bases from J, with 11 bases in between. From germline, CDR1 is ENHRY and CDR2 SYGVKD. The CDR3 runs to 14 residues. The CDR3 reads CAIRGTTPNYGYTF. CDR3 coding DNA: TGTGCCATCAGGGGGACAACACCTAACTATGGCTACACCTTC.

The chain couples TRBV4-1 to TRBJ2-2; weak D call: TRBD1 (6 bases). Germline V gene data show CDR1 as MGHRA and CDR2 as YSYEKL. Trimming pared 4 bases from V and 1 base from J, leaving 10 bases between. This CDR3 has 15 amino acids. The DNA for the CDR3 is TGCGCCAGCAGCCGGGACACGAAGAACACCGGGGAGCTGTTTTTT. Protein product: CASSRDTKNTGELFF.

This chain uses TRBV6-1 with TRBJ2-3, with TRBD1 matching over 8 bases. This CDR3 comprises 13 residues. Trimming cost V 6 bases and J 1 base; bases outside gene matches: 0. Germline values: CDR1 MNHNS, CDR2 SASEGT. The CDR3: CASRTGGTDTQYF. The DNA for the CDR3 is TGTGCCAGCAGGACAGGGGGCACAGATACGCAGTATTTT.

The V and J genes are TRBV27 and TRBJ1-1; 9 bases are a match to TRBD1. The germline V gene has CDR1 MNHEY and CDR2 SMNVEV (reference sequence). This CDR3 is built from 12 residues. V shed 3 bases and J 12 bases; nucleotides not matched to a gene: 5. The CDR3 loop reads CASSFGQGRTFF. CDR3 sequence (DNA): TGTGCCAGCAGTTTCGGACAGGGGAGGACTTTCTTT.

This clone was picked up a small number of times. This CDR3 reads CASSLGQGSSGYTF. Written as DNA, the CDR3 is TGTGCCAGCAGCTTAGGACAGGGAAGCAGTGGCTACACCTTC. The chain couples TRBV11-3 to TRBJ1-2; the match to TRBD1 covers 7 bases. The CDR3 length is 14 residues. The ends lost 1 base at V and 7 bases at J; junction bases unmatched: 6. Germline CDR1 is SGHNT and CDR2 is YENEEA.